These 24 T cell receptor beta chains share one sample of origin, sequenced in a study of cytomegalovirus exposure and HLA in healthy donors. The PCR was carried out with 60 Vbeta primers and 13 Jbeta primers. Data came from immunoSEQ multiplex PCR; TCRdb stores just in-frame clones and leaves some out. The profile shows around 130,000 clones, around 70% of them singletons. Sequencing was done on a sample of PBMCs. These receptors were taken from a woman aged 40-49 years in good health and CMV-seropositive.

Concerning this clone itself: A read error may account for a junction end that differs from germline. This rearrangement joins TRBV18 to TRBJ1-6, with a possible D match to TRBD1 (5 bases). The germline V gene encodes CDR1 KGHSH and CDR2 LQKENI. CDR3 length: 14 residues. CDR3 protein: CASSPTAVESPFHF. The CDR3 DNA reads TGTGCCAGCTCACCGACAGCAGTGGAATCACCCTTCCACTTT. The entire variable domain, with the rest obtained from reference TRBV18 and TRBJ1-6, is as follows: NAGVMQNPRHLVRRRGQEARLRCSPMKGHSHVYWYRQLPEEGLKFMVYLQKENIIDESGMPKERFSAEFPKEGPSILRIQQVVRGDSAAYFCASSPTAVESPFHFGNGTRLTVT.

This chain joins TRBV6-6 and TRBJ2-5; 9 nucleotides line up with TRBD1. The J call is doubtful: the DNA matches TRBJ2-7 better. The CDR3 loop spans 16 amino acids. Looked up from germline, CDR1 is MNHNY and CDR2 is SVGAGI (reference sequence). CDR3 amino acids: CASRYDPGTGIYEQYF. The CDR3 DNA reads as TGTGCCAGCCGATATGACCCCGGGACAGGGATATACGAGCAGTACTTC.

As regards this clone: The junction departs from germline at one end; a sequencing error may be responsible. The chain has TRBV5-4 and TRBJ1-2; D possibly corresponds to TRBD1 (6 bases). Germline V gives CDR1 SGHNT, CDR2 YYREEE (reference sequence). CDR3 length equals 14 residues. The CDR3: CAGSSNRANYGYTF. DNA of the CDR3: TGTGCCGGCAGCTCCAACAGGGCCAACTATGGCTACACCTTC.

CDR3 nucleotide sequence: TGTGCCAGCAGCTTGAGGGGTCGGACAGGATCCTACGAGCAGTACTTC. Its translation: CASSLRGRTGSYEQYF. The chain is built from TRBV11-2 and TRBJ2-7; 7 nucleotides line up with TRBD1. This CDR3 contains 16 residues. After removal of 3 bases from V and 1 base from J, the junction contained 9 bases not matched to a gene. Germline V CDR1 and CDR2: SGHAT, FQNNGV. Full variable domain (remainder filled in from reference TRBV11-2 and TRBJ2-7): EAGVAQSPRYKIIEKRQSVAFWCNPISGHATLYWYQQILGQGPKLLIQFQNNGVVDDSQLPKDRFSAERLKGVDSTLKIQPAKLEDSAVYLCASSLRGRTGSYEQYFGPGTRLTVT.

This clone was picked up a small number of times. The genes are TRBV7-9 and TRBJ1-2; TRBD1 agrees at 8 bases. CDR1 and CDR2 (germline): SEHNR, FQNEAQ (reference sequence). After removal of 4 bases from V and 8 bases from J, the junction contained 6 bases not matched to a gene. This CDR3 comprises 13 residues. CDR3: CASSSGQGYGYTF. The CDR3 region has the DNA TGTGCCAGCAGCTCCGGACAGGGATACGGCTACACCTTC.

The J gene is TRBJ2-6, the V gene TRBV7-2; 11 bases map to TRBD2. CDR1 is SGHTA, CDR2 FQGNSA, per germline. J gave up 1 base and V 0 bases, and 11 bases lay outside the gene matches. There are 21 residues in the CDR3. In nucleotides, the CDR3 is TGTGCCAGCAGCTTAGCGTTAGCGGGGGGGCTAAGAGCTTCTGGGGCCAACGTCCTGACTTTC. Translated: CASSLALAGGLRASGANVLTF. The complete variable domain, with remaining parts taken from reference TRBV7-2 and TRBJ2-6, reads GAGVSQSPSNKVTEKGKDVELRCDPISGHTALYWYRQSLGQGLEFLIYFQGNSAPDKSGLPSDRFSAERTGGSVSTLTIQRTQQEDSAVYLCASSLALAGGLRASGANVLTFGAGSRLTVL.

This CDR3 reads CASRAVYPYYGYTF. The DNA for the CDR3 is TGTGCCAGCAGGGCGGTCTACCCTTACTATGGCTACACCTTC. The chain recombines TRBV28 with TRBJ1-2; D unclear. The CDR3 extends over 14 amino acids. Germline CDR1 reads MDHEN; CDR2 reads SYDVKM. Trimming pared 6 bases from V and 3 bases from J, leaving 14 bases between.

This rearrangement joins TRBV6-1 to TRBJ2-7, with 9 bases lining up with TRBD1. The germline V gene encodes CDR1 MNHNS and CDR2 SASEGT. The CDR3 runs to 14 residues. The J segment lost 4 bases and the V segment lost 4 bases, leaving 5 bases of the junction unmatched. The CDR3 loop reads CASSVQGADYEQYF. The DNA of the CDR3 is TGTGCCAGCAGTGTACAGGGGGCCGATTACGAGCAGTACTTC.

The V call is TRBV28, the J call TRBJ2-2, with 14 bases aligning to TRBD2. J lost 5 bases, V lost 0 bases, and 5 bases had no gene match. The germline V gene has CDR1 MDHEN and CDR2 SYDVKM. This CDR3 spans 18 amino acids. The CDR3 is CASSLWGLAGVRTGELFF. CDR3 DNA: TGTGCCAGCAGTTTATGGGGACTAGCGGGAGTTCGTACCGGGGAGCTGTTTTTT.

This clone has more than one count but fewer than ten. The rearrangement joins TRBV7-2 to TRBJ1-1; D uncertain. Trimming shortened V by 7 bases and J by 6 bases, and 15 bases separated the two germline ends. Looked up from germline, CDR1 is SGHTA and CDR2 is FQGNSA. The CDR3 has 13 amino acids. The CDR3 protein is CASIGSGFAEAFF. The CDR3 DNA follows: TGTGCCAGCATAGGGTCGGGGTTCGCTGAAGCTTTCTTT.

This clone appeared a single time. The chain joins TRBV7-9 to TRBJ2-3; D uncertain. Trimming stripped 1 base from V and 6 bases from J, with 8 bases between. Per germline, CDR1 SEHNR and CDR2 FQNEAQ (reference sequence). The CDR3 covers 13 residues. As DNA, the CDR3 is TGTGCCAGCAGCTTAGGTGTCGGGGATACGCAGTATTTT. Residues: CASSLGVGDTQYF.

CDR3 region: CASSAVGTSGYNEQFF. The CDR3 DNA sequence: TGTGCCAGCAGCGCCGTGGGGACTAGCGGTTACAATGAGCAGTTCTTC. The chain has TRBV9 and TRBJ2-1; 11 bases map to TRBD2. Trimming at V came to 3 bases and at J to 4 bases, leaving 6 bases not matched to a gene. Germline CDR1 is SGDLS and CDR2 is YYNGEE. This CDR3 is built from 16 residues.

The table lists this clone with a count of one. The chain has TRBV5-6 and TRBJ1-2, with TRBD1 identical over 7 bases. J was trimmed by 6 bases and V by 2 bases; bases with no gene match: 10. Germline-derived CDR1 and CDR2 are SGHDT and YYEEEE. The CDR3 has 15 residues. The CDR3 spells CASSFLDRDSDGYTF. DNA for the CDR3: TGTGCCAGCAGCTTTCTAGACCGGGACAGTGATGGCTACACCTTC.

The chain combines TRBV5-1 with TRBJ1-4; 8 bases are a match to TRBD1. V lost 3 bases, J lost 9 bases, and 10 bases stayed unmatched. CDR3 size: 15 residues. Germline CDR1 and CDR2: SGHRS and YFSETQ. CDR3 in DNA: TGCGCCAGCAGCTCTCCGGACAGGGAGAGCCAAAAACTGTTTTTT. Residues: CASSSPDRESQKLFF.

This chain links TRBV7-2 with TRBJ2-1; TRBD2 agrees at 9 bases. The CDR3 runs to 17 residues. Trimming removed 3 bases from V and 9 bases from J; junction bases left unmatched: 15. Germline V gene lookup returns CDR1 SGHTA and CDR2 FQGNSA. This CDR3 is CASSFSAYSGSAGEQFF. The CDR3 DNA is TGTGCCAGCAGCTTTTCGGCCTATAGCGGGAGTGCGGGTGAGCAGTTCTTC.

The chain couples TRBV19 to TRBJ2-5; 9 bases map to TRBD1. CDR3 length equals 15 residues. Germline V gene lookup returns CDR1 LNHDA and CDR2 SQIVND (reference sequence). Unmatched junction bases numbered 10, after V lost 6 bases and J lost 5 bases. This chain's CDR3 is CASRSTGGRYETQYF. The CDR3 nucleotides read TGTGCCAGTAGAAGCACAGGGGGCAGATATGAGACCCAGTACTTC.

The chain employs TRBV5-8 and TRBJ2-1, with 8 positions matching TRBD2. The CDR3 loop spans 17 amino acids. V shed 2 bases and J 5 bases; nucleotides not matched to a gene: 12. In germline, CDR1 is SGHTS, CDR2 YDEGEE. CDR3 sequence (DNA): TGTGCCAGCAGCTTTCTGAGCGGGAGTCTTTTGGACAATGAGCAGTTCTTC. Protein sequence: CASSFLSGSLLDNEQFF. Full variable domain (rest looked up from reference TRBV5-8 and TRBJ2-1): EAGVTQSPTHLIKTRGQQATLRCSPISGHTSVYWYQQALGLGLQFLLWYDEGEERNRGNFPPRFSGRQFPNYSSELNVNALELEDSALYLCASSFLSGSLLDNEQFFGPGTRLTVL.

The J gene is TRBJ2-2, the V gene TRBV11-2; D may be TRBD2 (5 bases). This CDR3 spans 16 amino acids. V lost 3 bases and J lost 5, with 16 bases in between. Germline assignment: CDR1 SGHAT and CDR2 FQNNGV. Written as DNA, the CDR3 is TGTGCCAGCAGCTTTTATAAGGGCCGGGAAACCGGGGAGCTGTTTTTT. This encodes CASSFYKGRETGELFF.

The genes are TRBV28 and TRBJ1-4, with 8 bases lining up with TRBD1. CDR3 length equals 15 residues. V shed 5 bases, J shed 5 bases, and the junction held 7 bases outside the gene matches. The germline V gene has CDR1 MDHEN and CDR2 SYDVKM. CDR3 in DNA: TGTGCCAGCAGTGATTGGACAGGGTTAAATGAAAAACTGTTTTTT. Protein: CASSDWTGLNEKLFF.

This chain connects TRBV10-3 to TRBJ1-4, with D possibly matching TRBD1 (6 bases). V was pared by 5 bases and J by 8 bases, with 18 bases between. Germline CDR1 and CDR2: ENHRY and SYGVKD. The CDR3 loop spans 15 amino acids. The CDR3 loop is CAISSNRDKGEKLFF. The CDR3 nucleotides read TGTGCCATCAGTTCGAATCGGGACAAGGGAGAAAAACTGTTTTTT.

A single count supports this clone. The gene calls are TRBV5-1 and TRBJ2-7, with 7 bases lining up with TRBD1. This CDR3 has 13 residues. V shed 5 bases and J 2 bases; nucleotides not matched to a gene: 4. Germline CDR1 SGHRS, CDR2 YFSETQ. CDR3 loop: CASRPTGAYEQYF. CDR3 DNA sequence: TGCGCCAGCAGGCCTACAGGGGCCTACGAGCAGTACTTC. Using reference TRBV5-1 and TRBJ2-7 for the parts outside the CDR3, the full variable domain is KAGVTQTPRYLIKTRGQQVTLSCSPISGHRSVSWYQQTPGQGLQFLFEYFSETQRNKGNFPGRFSGRQFSNSRSEMNVSTLELGDSALYLCASRPTGAYEQYFGPGTRLTVT.

The rearrangement uses TRBV18 and TRBJ1-2; D is unclear. Between the trimmed V and J ends, which lost 10 bases and 0 bases, there was a span of 9 bases. This CDR3 spans 12 amino acids. The germline gives CDR1 KGHSH, CDR2 LQKENI. For the CDR3, the DNA is TGTGCCACCAGTACAGCTAACTATGGCTACACCTTC. Its translation is CATSTANYGYTF.

CDR3 nucleotide sequence: TGTGCCAGCAGTACAGATACCTATGGCTACACCTTC. Its protein product is CASSTDTYGYTF. The chain carries TRBV5-4 and TRBJ1-2; D gene unclear. The CDR3 is made up of 12 amino acids. CDR1 SGHNT and CDR2 YYREEE come from the germline V gene (reference sequence). Trimming cost V 5 bases and J 4 bases, with 9 bases left between them.

This chain connects TRBV4-1 to TRBJ2-1; 13 positions agree with TRBD2. CDR1 MGHRA and CDR2 YSYEKL come from the germline V gene. Trimming took 1 base from V and 7 from J; bases not matched to a gene: 7. The CDR3 contains 17 residues. The CDR3 region is CASSQAAGTSGMNEQFF. The CDR3, as DNA: TGCGCCAGCAGCCAAGCTGCCGGGACTAGCGGGATGAATGAGCAGTTCTTC.